The T cell receptor beta chain described here comes from a study of monozygotic twins with cystic fibrosis. This CDR3 region has 13 residues. The germline gives CDR1 GTSNPN, CDR2 SVGIG (reference sequence). Trimming left V 4 bases short and J 4 bases short, with 11 bases between. With regard to this clone: What it binds is not known.

Study outcomes and limitations: In this small cohort, shared CDR3 numbers showed no association with age, concordance or disease severity.

The repertoire was sequenced with immunoSEQ multiplex PCR; TCRdb's copy has only in-frame clones and lacks some. This table has over 9,500 clones, roughly 96% appearing once. Material: blood. V usage is TRBV30 and J usage is TRBJ1-3, with unresolved D. The receptor comes from a boy aged 5-17 years with cystic fibrosis. As DNA, the CDR3 is TGTGCCTGGATAAGCGTGCTCGGAAACACCATATATTTT. This sequence encodes CAWISVLGNTIYF.